This T cell receptor (beta chain) was profiled in a study of cytomegalovirus exposure and HLA in healthy donors. The study, taken as a whole, reports: In a later analysis, a missense DCLRE1C variant was linked to TCR beta V- and J-gene trimming. Cytomegalovirus-associated status was assigned to some 180 TCR beta chains.

Germline values: CDR1 SGHDN, CDR2 FVKESK. The CDR3 contains 16 residues. V was pared by 1 base and J by 3 bases, with 8 bases of the junction left unmatched. As regards this clone: What it recognizes is unknown.

Donors showed nominal health when sampled, although they likely had unrecorded immune exposures. The study ran its PCR with 60 Vbeta and 13 Jbeta primers. Some clones are missing from TCRdb's copy, which holds only in-frame ones; the method was immunoSEQ multiplex PCR. The sample has around 220,000 clones, about 70% seen once; the top ten hold 1.8%. The material sequenced was PBMCs. The receptor comes from a woman aged 25 to 45 in good health and CMV-seronegative. This rearrangement joins TRBV14 to TRBJ2-5; TRBD2 agrees at 7 bases. The CDR3 loop reads CASSQVGAGLKETQYF. CDR3 nucleotides: TGTGCCAGCAGCCAAGTCGGAGCGGGGTTAAAAGAGACCCAGTACTTC.